Following are 12 T cell receptor beta chains from one sample sequenced in a study of blood T cells in healthy people across ages. Then a second PCR, running roughly 6 to 12 cycles, was carried out with a sample-barcoded 5' primer and a J-beta primer mix. Using its own MiXCR run on the 5' RACE reads, TCRdb lists one record per CDR3 protein. In the table there are approximately 800,000 distinct CDR3 sequences, about 56% of which are singletons. Sequenced input: blood. These receptors were obtained from a man aged 40-49 years in good health.

The V call is TRBV27, the J call TRBJ2-7, with D perhaps TRBD1 or TRBD2 (6 bases each). The J call may be incorrect, as the DNA end agrees better with TRBJ2-5. The CDR3 length is 16 residues. The germline V gene encodes CDR1 MNHEY and CDR2 SMNVEV (reference sequence). This CDR3 is CASSSGQSRGWGTQYF. The CDR3 region has the DNA TGTGCCAGCAGTTCTGGACAGTCTCGGGGGTGGGGGACCCAGTACTTC.

This clonotype is a singleton in its sample. The rearrangement joins TRBV20-1 to TRBJ2-3; 12 nucleotides match TRBD1. V trimming: 5 bases; J trimming: 2 bases; junction bases outside the gene matches: 2. This CDR3 spans 14 amino acids. Germline lookup yields CDR1 DFQATT and CDR2 SNEGSKA (reference sequence). CDR3 region: CSASGQGATDTQYF. The CDR3 DNA reads TGCAGTGCTTCGGGACAGGGGGCCACAGATACGCAGTATTTT.

The chain carries TRBV27 and TRBJ2-3, with TRBD2 matching 8 bases. The CDR3 spans 18 residues. The V gene's germline CDR1 is MNHEY and CDR2 SMNVEV (reference sequence). Losses at the gene ends were 1 base for V and 0 bases for J; bases not matched to a gene: 9. The CDR3 spells CASSLYSGGTLSTDTQYF. CDR3 bases: TGTGCCAGCAGTTTATACTCGGGGGGGACCCTTAGCACAGATACGCAGTATTTT.

The chain links TRBV7-2 to TRBJ2-5; 8 bases fit TRBD2. Germline V gene lookup returns CDR1 SGHTA and CDR2 FQGNSA. The CDR3 contains 18 residues. V lost 2 bases and J lost 0; bases outside the gene matches: 11. CDR3 loop: CASSLSPPGGGYQETQYF. DNA of the CDR3: TGTGCCAGCAGCTTAAGCCCCCCAGGCGGGGGGTACCAAGAGACCCAGTACTTC.

This chain links TRBV9 with TRBJ2-5; D could derive from TRBD1 or TRBD2 (6 bases each). This CDR3 has 16 amino acids. Germline lookup yields CDR1 SGDLS and CDR2 YYNGEE. The V gene lost 4 bases and the J gene lost 1 base, with 17 bases spanning the gap. Here the CDR3 DNA reads TGTGCCAGCAGCCCCCCCCCGGGGGCAGGCCAAGAGACCCAGTACTTC. Its protein product is CASSPPPGAGQETQYF.

In its sample, this clonotype was seen a few times. This chain links TRBV7-2 with TRBJ1-2; no reliable D call. Germline lookup yields CDR1 SGHTA and CDR2 FQGNSA. This CDR3 spans 14 amino acids. Trimming shortened V by 1 base and J by 1 base, and 7 bases separated the two germline ends. The CDR3 coding sequence is TGTGCCAGCAGCTTAGATGAGAATAACTATGGCTACACCTTC. Its protein product is CASSLDENNYGYTF.

The J gene is TRBJ2-7, the V gene TRBV13, with D possibly being TRBD2 (5 bases). The CDR3 is made up of 15 amino acids. Germline CDR1 and CDR2: PRHDT and FYEKMQ (reference sequence). V shed 2 bases and J shed 4 bases, with 15 bases lying between them. The CDR3 nucleotides are TGTGCCAGCAGCTTATCGCCCTCCAGAGGGTACGAGCAGTACTTC. Residues: CASSLSPSRGYEQYF.

This clonotype came up a few times. The CDR3 bases are TGTGCCAGCAGTTACCTCACAGGCGACCCTAACTATGGCTACACCTTC. Amino acids: CASSYLTGDPNYGYTF. The V and J genes are TRBV6-5 and TRBJ1-2, with a weak D call TRBD1 (5 bases). Trimming shortened V by 2 bases and J by 0 bases, and 13 bases separated the two germline ends. The CDR3 has 16 amino acids. Germline lookup yields CDR1 MNHEY and CDR2 SVGAGI.

The gene calls are TRBV27 and TRBJ2-7; no firm D call. The V end was cut by 0 bases, the J end by 2 bases, with 11 bases between. In germline, CDR1 is MNHEY, CDR2 SMNVEV (reference sequence). CDR3 length equals 15 residues. The CDR3 nucleotides are TGTGCCAGCAGTTTATCAGCTCGACCAACCTACGAGCAGTACTTC. Protein sequence: CASSLSARPTYEQYF.

V gene TRBV10-3 combines with J gene TRBJ2-3; no reliable D call. Deletions cut 5 bases from V and 1 base from J, with 10 bases between. Germline V CDR1 and CDR2: ENHRY, SYGVKD. CDR3 length equals 14 residues. CDR3 amino acids: CAISRGPGTDTQYF. CDR3 nucleotide sequence: TGTGCCATCAGTAGAGGCCCAGGCACAGATACGCAGTATTTT.

The chain recombines TRBV27 with TRBJ1-2; D perhaps matches TRBD1 (5 bases). V gave up 5 bases and J gave up 8 bases, with 24 bases separating them. The CDR3 contains 16 residues. Germline-derived CDR1 and CDR2 are MNHEY and SMNVEV (reference sequence). The CDR3 DNA sequence: TGTGCCAGCAGTCCCCCCCCAGGGAGGTCAGTAGGCGGCTACACCTTC. Amino acids: CASSPPPGRSVGGYTF.

This chain links TRBV2 with TRBJ1-6, with TRBD1 matching 8 bases. Unmatched junction bases numbered 15, after V lost 10 bases and J lost 7 bases. Per the germline V gene, CDR1 is SNHLY and CDR2 is FYNNEI. The CDR3 sequence is 16 residues long. CDR3 nucleotides: TGTGCCACCGCCCCGGACAGGGCGAAGGGAAATTCACCCCTCCACTTT. This gives the protein CATAPDRAKGNSPLHF.